Following are 19 T cell receptor beta chains from one sample sequenced in a study of identical twins. TCRdb fed the 5' RACE reads into MiXCR, producing one record per CDR3 protein. The data hold approximately 1.8 million distinct CDR3 sequences, with about 31% observed a single time. The sample was cord blood. These receptors originate from a newborn girl in good health.

V gene TRBV20-1 combines with J gene TRBJ1-5; D call uncertain. Germline assignment: CDR1 DFQATT and CDR2 SNEGSKA (reference sequence). The CDR3 is 15 amino acids. Trimming removed 2 bases at V and 1 base at J, with 12 bases between. The DNA of the CDR3 is TGCAGTGCTAGACTAAGGACGGCAAGCAATCAGCCCCAGCATTTT. It codes for CSARLRTASNQPQHF.

The J gene is TRBJ2-2, the V gene TRBV9; D is unclear. Germline loops: CDR1 SGDLS, CDR2 YYNGEE. V lost 0 bases, J lost 7 bases, and 10 bases lay in between. This CDR3 is built from 14 residues. CDR3 region: CASSVGLEGGELFF. The CDR3 nucleotides read TGTGCCAGCAGCGTAGGGCTAGAAGGCGGGGAGCTGTTTTTT.

J is TRBJ1-5 and V is TRBV6-2 or TRBV6-3; D ambiguous. Between the trimmed V and J ends, which lost 5 bases and 4 bases, there was a span of 15 bases. Germline assignment: CDR1 MNHEY and CDR2 SVGEGT. The CDR3 is 15 residues long. The DNA of the CDR3 is TGTGCCAGCAGTGGGCTCACCTCGGGTAATCAGCCCCAGCATTTT. Its translation is CASSGLTSGNQPQHF.

This clonotype was seen only a few times. The V and J genes are TRBV4-2 and TRBJ2-3; D could derive from TRBD1 or TRBD2 (5 bases each). CDR1 is LGHNA and CDR2 is YNFKEQ in the germline V gene. The CDR3 is 14 residues long. Trimming stripped 5 bases from V and 4 bases from J, with 13 bases between. The CDR3 sequence is CASSKGLAPDTQYF. In DNA, the CDR3 is TGTGCCAGCAGCAAGGGGCTAGCTCCAGATACGCAGTATTTT.

The rearrangement links TRBV9 to TRBJ2-7; D unresolved. Deletions cut 0 bases from V and 2 bases from J, with 12 bases between. The CDR3 is made up of 15 amino acids. The germline V gene has CDR1 SGDLS and CDR2 YYNGEE. The CDR3 loop is CASSVEVATTYEQYF. The CDR3 DNA sequence: TGTGCCAGCAGCGTAGAGGTTGCTACAACCTACGAGCAGTACTTC.

This clonotype was counted only a few times. The chain combines TRBV7-9 with TRBJ1-2, with 9 bases that match TRBD1. Germline lookup yields CDR1 SEHNR and CDR2 FQNEAQ (reference sequence). The CDR3 sequence is 14 residues long. V was pared by 5 bases and J by 6 bases, with 7 bases of the junction left unmatched. Written as DNA, the CDR3 is TGTGCCAGCAGCCGGACAGGGGAGGAGGATGGCTACACCTTC. Its translation is CASSRTGEEDGYTF.

The chain has TRBV7-2 and TRBJ2-7; TRBD2 matches 8 bases. CDR1 and CDR2 (germline): SGHTA, FQGNSA. This CDR3 region has 15 residues. The junction had 5 bases not matched to a gene; V was cut back by 1 base and J by 3 bases. The CDR3 DNA is TGTGCCAGCAGCTTAGAACCCGGGACTAGCTACGAGCAGTACTTC. Translated: CASSLEPGTSYEQYF.

The chain employs TRBV27 and TRBJ1-1, with D tentatively TRBD1 (5 bases). Germline loops: CDR1 MNHEY, CDR2 SMNVEV (reference sequence). Trimming stripped 3 bases from V and 3 bases from J, with 17 bases between. The CDR3 covers 16 residues. The CDR3 sequence is CASSLRGVSGDTEAFF. CDR3 sequence (DNA): TGTGCCAGCAGTTTGAGGGGTGTTTCGGGGGACACTGAAGCTTTCTTT.

The DNA of the CDR3 is TGTGCCACCAGGGACGGGTACGAGCAGTACTTC. This translates into CATRDGYEQYF. The V and J genes are TRBV10-3 and TRBJ2-5, with D possibly called TRBD1 or TRBD2 (5 bases each). The J call is doubtful: the DNA matches TRBJ2-7 better. CDR1 and CDR2 (germline): ENHRY, SYGVKD. The CDR3 runs 11 residues.

In this sample, this clonotype turned up many times. The chain links TRBV27 to TRBJ1-6; the D gene is possibly TRBD1 (5 bases). Trimming shortened V by 0 bases and J by 5 bases, and 11 bases separated the two germline ends. This CDR3 has 16 residues. The V gene's germline CDR1 is MNHEY and CDR2 SMNVEV (reference sequence). The CDR3 spells CASSLSGRVDNSPLHF. The CDR3 bases are TGTGCCAGCAGTTTATCGGGCAGGGTGGATAATTCACCCCTCCACTTT.

This CDR3 is CAISGGVPRGTEAFF. The CDR3 nucleotides read TGTGCCATCAGTGGGGGGGTCCCGAGGGGCACTGAAGCTTTCTTT. This chain uses TRBV10-3 with TRBJ1-1; D might be TRBD1 (5 bases). Germline-derived CDR1 and CDR2 are ENHRY and SYGVKD. The V end was cut by 4 bases, the J end by 4 bases, with 16 bases between. CDR3 length: 15 amino acids.

V gene TRBV20-1 combines with J gene TRBJ1-1; no clear D. CDR1 is DFQATT, CDR2 SNEGSKA, per germline (reference sequence). Trimming cost V 3 bases and J 4 bases, with 12 bases left between them. The CDR3 is 13 amino acids. This CDR3 reads CSASSPEITEAFF. The CDR3 nucleotides are TGCAGTGCTAGTAGTCCAGAAATCACTGAAGCTTTCTTT.

The rearrangement joins TRBV4-2 to TRBJ1-6; D ambiguous. Trimming removed 1 base at V and 5 bases at J, with 9 bases between. The germline V gene has CDR1 LGHNA and CDR2 YNFKEQ. The CDR3 covers 15 residues. In DNA, the CDR3 is TGTGCCAGCAGCCAAGGGATTAGGGATAATTCACCCCTCCACTTT. Residues: CASSQGIRDNSPLHF.

The rearrangement joins TRBV15 to TRBJ2-4, with a weak D call TRBD1 (6 bases). The DNA matches TRBJ2-7 better at its end, which makes the J call doubtful. The CDR3 extends over 15 amino acids. From germline, CDR1 is LNHNV and CDR2 YYDKDF (reference sequence). The CDR3 loop reads CATDRQVLSSYEQYF. The CDR3 bases are TGTGCCACCGATCGACAGGTACTGAGCTCCTACGAGCAGTACTTC.

The chain links TRBV10-3 to TRBJ1-5; D is uncertain. The CDR3 extends over 14 amino acids. Germline V gene data show CDR1 as ENHRY and CDR2 as SYGVKD. V lost 0 bases and J 6 bases, leaving 9 bases between the germline ends. The CDR3 reads CAISESGEGQPQHF. CDR3 bases: TGTGCCATCAGTGAGTCGGGTGAAGGTCAGCCCCAGCATTTT.

The chain employs TRBV27 and TRBJ2-1; the D gene is possibly TRBD1 (6 bases). The CDR3 sequence is 14 residues long. V lost 5 bases and J 9 bases, leaving 17 bases between the germline ends. Germline CDR1 MNHEY, CDR2 SMNVEV (reference sequence). Written as DNA, the CDR3 is TGTGCCAGCAGTCTTTGGGGGCCGGGCGGTGAGCAGTTCTTC. This encodes CASSLWGPGGEQFF.

This clonotype was observed a handful of times. The rearrangement links TRBV7-6 to TRBJ1-1; TRBD1 might be the D (6 bases). The CDR3 has 17 residues. The germline gives CDR1 SGHVS, CDR2 FNYEAQ. Trimming left V 1 base short and J 0 bases short, with 15 bases between. The CDR3 coding sequence is TGTGCCAGCAGCTTAGTGGGGGGGGGCTATATGAACACTGAAGCTTTCTTT. This encodes CASSLVGGGYMNTEAFF.

CDR3 in DNA: TGTGCCAGCAGCCCCACCTGGGCTAGCGGGAGGGCCCTAGCCAAAAACATTCAGTACTTC. It specifies CASSPTWASGRALAKNIQYF. The chain has TRBV7-2 and TRBJ2-4; 12 bases align to TRBD2. Trimming took 5 bases from V and 0 from J; bases not matched to a gene: 14. CDR3 length: 20 amino acids. CDR1 is SGHTA and CDR2 is FQGNSA in the germline V gene. Drawing the rest from reference TRBV7-2 and TRBJ2-4, the complete variable domain is GAGVSQSPSNKVTEKGKDVELRCDPISGHTALYWYRQSLGQGLEFLIYFQGNSAPDKSGLPSDRFSAERTGGSVSTLTIQRTQQEDSAVYLCASSPTWASGRALAKNIQYFGAGTRLSVL.

The chain recombines TRBV20-1 with TRBJ1-2; a possible D gene is TRBD1 (6 bases). Trimming shortened V by 1 base and J by 6 bases, and 12 bases separated the two germline ends. This CDR3 spans 13 amino acids. Germline V gene sequence: CDR1 DFQATT, CDR2 SNEGSKA (reference sequence). The CDR3 reads CSARAAGVHGYTF. CDR3 DNA: TGCAGTGCTAGAGCGGCAGGGGTCCATGGCTACACCTTC.